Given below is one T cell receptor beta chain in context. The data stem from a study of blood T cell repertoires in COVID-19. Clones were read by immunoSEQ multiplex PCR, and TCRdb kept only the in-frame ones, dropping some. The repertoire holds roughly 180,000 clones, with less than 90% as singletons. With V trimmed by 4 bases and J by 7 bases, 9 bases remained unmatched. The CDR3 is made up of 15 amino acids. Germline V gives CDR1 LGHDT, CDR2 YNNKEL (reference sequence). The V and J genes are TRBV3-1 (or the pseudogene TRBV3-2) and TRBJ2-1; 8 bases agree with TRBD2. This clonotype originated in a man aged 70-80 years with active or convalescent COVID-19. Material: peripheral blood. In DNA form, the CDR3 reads TGTGCCAGCAGCCCATCTGGGACTAGTAATAATGAGCAGTTCTTC. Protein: CASSPSGTSNNEQFF.